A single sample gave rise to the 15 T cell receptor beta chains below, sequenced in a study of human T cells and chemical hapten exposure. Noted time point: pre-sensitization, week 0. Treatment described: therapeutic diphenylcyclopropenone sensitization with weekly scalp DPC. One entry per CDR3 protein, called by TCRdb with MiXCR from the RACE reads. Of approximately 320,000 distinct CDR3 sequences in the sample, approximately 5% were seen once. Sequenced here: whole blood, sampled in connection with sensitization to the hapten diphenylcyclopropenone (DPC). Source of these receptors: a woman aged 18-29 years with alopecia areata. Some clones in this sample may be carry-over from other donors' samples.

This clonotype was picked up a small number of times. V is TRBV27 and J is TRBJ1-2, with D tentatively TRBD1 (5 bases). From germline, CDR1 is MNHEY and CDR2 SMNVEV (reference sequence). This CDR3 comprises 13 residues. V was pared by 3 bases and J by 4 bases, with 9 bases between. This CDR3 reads CASSFERGYGYTF. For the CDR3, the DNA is TGTGCCAGCAGTTTTGAGAGGGGCTATGGCTACACCTTC.

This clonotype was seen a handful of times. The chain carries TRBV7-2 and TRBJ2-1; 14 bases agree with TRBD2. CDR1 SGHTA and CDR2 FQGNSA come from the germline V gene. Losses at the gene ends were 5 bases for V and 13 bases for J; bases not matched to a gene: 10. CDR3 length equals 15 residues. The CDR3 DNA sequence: TGTGCCAGCAGCATGGGACTAGCGGGGGTGCCTATTCAGTTCTTC. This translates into CASSMGLAGVPIQFF.

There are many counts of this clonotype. This chain's CDR3 is CASSLWWPPPDNSPLHF. The DNA of the CDR3 is TGTGCCAGCAGCTTATGGTGGCCGCCTCCTGACAATTCACCCCTCCACTTT. This chain connects TRBV11-2 to TRBJ1-6; unclear D gene. V was cut by 2 bases and J by 7 bases, with 18 bases left in between. The CDR3 totals 17 residues. CDR1 SGHAT and CDR2 FQNNGV come from the germline V gene.

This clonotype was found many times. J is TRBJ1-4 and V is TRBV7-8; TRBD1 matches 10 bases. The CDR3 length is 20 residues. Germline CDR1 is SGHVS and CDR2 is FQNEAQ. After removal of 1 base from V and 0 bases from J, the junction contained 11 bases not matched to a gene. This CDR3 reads CASSLGGRDRGSSTNEKLFF. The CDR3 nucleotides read TGTGCCAGCAGCTTAGGAGGGCGGGACAGGGGATCATCAACTAATGAAAAACTGTTTTTT.

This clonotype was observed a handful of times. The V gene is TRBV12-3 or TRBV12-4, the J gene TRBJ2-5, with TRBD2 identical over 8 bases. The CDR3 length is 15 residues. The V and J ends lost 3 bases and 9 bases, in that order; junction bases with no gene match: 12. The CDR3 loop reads CASSFNPGTRGAQYF. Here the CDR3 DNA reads TGTGCCAGCAGTTTCAACCCCGGGACTAGAGGGGCCCAGTACTTC.

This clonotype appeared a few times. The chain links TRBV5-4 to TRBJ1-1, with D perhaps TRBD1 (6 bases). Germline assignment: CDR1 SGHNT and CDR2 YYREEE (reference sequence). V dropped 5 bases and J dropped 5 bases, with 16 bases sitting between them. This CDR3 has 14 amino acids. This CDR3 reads CASSQGTVWTEAFF. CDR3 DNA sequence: TGTGCCAGCAGTCAGGGGACTGTCTGGACTGAAGCTTTCTTT. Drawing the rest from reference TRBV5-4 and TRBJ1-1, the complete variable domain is ETGVTQSPTHLIKTRGQQVTLRCSSQSGHNTVSWYQQALGQGPQFIFQYYREEENGRGNFPPRFSGLQFPNYSSELNVNALELDDSALYLCASSQGTVWTEAFFGQGTRLTVV.

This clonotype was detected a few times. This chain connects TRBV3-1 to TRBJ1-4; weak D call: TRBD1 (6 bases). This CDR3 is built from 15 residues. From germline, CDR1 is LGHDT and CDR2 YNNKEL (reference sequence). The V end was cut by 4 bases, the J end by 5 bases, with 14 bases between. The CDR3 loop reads CASSRGRGSNEKLFF. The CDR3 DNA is TGTGCCAGCAGCCGGGGCAGGGGATCGAATGAAAAACTGTTTTTT. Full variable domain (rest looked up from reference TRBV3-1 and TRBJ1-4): DTAVSQTPKYLVTQMGNDKSIKCEQNLGHDTMYWYKQDSKKFLKIMFSYNNKELIINETVPNRFSPKSPDKAHLNLHINSLELGDSAVYFCASSRGRGSNEKLFFGSGTQLSVL.

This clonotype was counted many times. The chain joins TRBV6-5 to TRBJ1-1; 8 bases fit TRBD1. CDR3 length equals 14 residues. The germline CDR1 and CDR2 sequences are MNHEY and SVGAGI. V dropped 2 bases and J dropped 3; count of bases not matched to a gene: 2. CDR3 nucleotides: TGTGCCAGCAGTTACCCGGGACAGGACACTGAAGCTTTCTTT. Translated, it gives CASSYPGQDTEAFF.

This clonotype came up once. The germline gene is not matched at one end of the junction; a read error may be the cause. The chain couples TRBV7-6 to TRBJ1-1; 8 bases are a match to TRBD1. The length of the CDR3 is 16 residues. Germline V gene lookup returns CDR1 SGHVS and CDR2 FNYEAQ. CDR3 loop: CVSSPTWTGRNTEAFF. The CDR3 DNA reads TGTGTCAGCAGCCCAACTTGGACAGGGAGGAACACTGAAGCTTTCTTT.

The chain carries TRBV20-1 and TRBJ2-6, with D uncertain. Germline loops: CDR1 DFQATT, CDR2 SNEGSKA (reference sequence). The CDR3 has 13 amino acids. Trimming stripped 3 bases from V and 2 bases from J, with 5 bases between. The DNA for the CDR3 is TGCAGTGCTAGCCGGCCTGGGGCCAACGTCCTGACTTTC. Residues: CSASRPGANVLTF.

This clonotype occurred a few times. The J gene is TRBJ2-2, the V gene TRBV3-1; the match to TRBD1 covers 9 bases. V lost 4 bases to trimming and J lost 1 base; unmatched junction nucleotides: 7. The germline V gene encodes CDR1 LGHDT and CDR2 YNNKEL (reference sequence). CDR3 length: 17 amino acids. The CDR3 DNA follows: TGTGCCAGCAGCCCCTCCCCGGGACAGGGGAACACCGGGGAGCTGTTTTTT. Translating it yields CASSPSPGQGNTGELFF.

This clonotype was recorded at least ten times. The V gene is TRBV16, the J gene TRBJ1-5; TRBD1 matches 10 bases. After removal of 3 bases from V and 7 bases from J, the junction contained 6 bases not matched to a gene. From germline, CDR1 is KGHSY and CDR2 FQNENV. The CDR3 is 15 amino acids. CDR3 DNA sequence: TGTGCCAGCAGCCATCTGACAGGGGGCGAACAGCCCCAGCATTTT. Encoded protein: CASSHLTGGEQPQHF. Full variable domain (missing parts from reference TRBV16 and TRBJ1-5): GEEVAQTPKHLVRGEGQKAKLYCAPIKGHSYVFWYQQVLKNEFKFLISFQNENVFDETGMPKERFSAKCLPNSPCSLEIQATKLEDSAVYFCASSHLTGGEQPQHFGDGTRLSIL.

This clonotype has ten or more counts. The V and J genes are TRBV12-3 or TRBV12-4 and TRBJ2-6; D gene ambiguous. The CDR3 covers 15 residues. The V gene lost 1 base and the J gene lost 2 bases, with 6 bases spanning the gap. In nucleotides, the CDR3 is TGTGCCAGCAGTTTAGGGTTGACTGGGGCCAACGTCCTGACTTTC. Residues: CASSLGLTGANVLTF.

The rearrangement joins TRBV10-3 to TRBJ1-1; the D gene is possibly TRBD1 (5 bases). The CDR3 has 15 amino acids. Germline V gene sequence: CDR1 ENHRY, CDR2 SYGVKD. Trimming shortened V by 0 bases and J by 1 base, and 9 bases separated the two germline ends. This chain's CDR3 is CAISESAGTNTEAFF. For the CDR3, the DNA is TGTGCCATCAGTGAGTCGGCAGGGACGAACACTGAAGCTTTCTTT.

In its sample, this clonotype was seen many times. CDR3 sequence: CASSPSRDLSSYNSPLHF. The DNA of the CDR3 is TGCGCCAGCAGCCCAAGCAGGGACCTCAGCTCCTATAATTCACCCCTCCACTTT. This chain uses TRBV4-3 with TRBJ1-6, with D possibly matching TRBD1 (5 bases). Germline CDR1 reads LGHNA; CDR2 reads YSLEER. The CDR3 loop spans 18 amino acids. V gave up 4 bases and J gave up 0 bases, with 16 bases separating them.